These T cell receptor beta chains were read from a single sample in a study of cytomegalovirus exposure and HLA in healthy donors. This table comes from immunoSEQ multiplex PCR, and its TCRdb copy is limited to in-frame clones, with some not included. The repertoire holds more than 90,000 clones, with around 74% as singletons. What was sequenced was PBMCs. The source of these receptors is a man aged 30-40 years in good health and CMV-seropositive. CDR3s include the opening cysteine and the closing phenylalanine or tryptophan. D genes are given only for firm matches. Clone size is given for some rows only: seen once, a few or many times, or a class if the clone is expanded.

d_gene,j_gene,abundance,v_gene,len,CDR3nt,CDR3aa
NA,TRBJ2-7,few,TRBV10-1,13,TGCGCCAGCAGTGAGGACAGTAACTACGAGCAGTACTTC,CASSEDSNYEQYF
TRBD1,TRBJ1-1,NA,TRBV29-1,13,TGCAGCGGCGGACAGGGGGCAGGATCTGAAGCTTTCTTT,CSGGQGAGSEAFF
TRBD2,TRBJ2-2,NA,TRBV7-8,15,TGTGCCAGCAGCTCGCGAGGGACTAGCAGCCGGGAGCTGTTTTTT,CASSSRGTSSRELFF
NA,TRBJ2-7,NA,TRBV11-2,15,TGTGCCAGCAGCTACCCGGGCGGGGTAAGGAACGAGCAGTACTTC,CASSYPGGVRNEQYF
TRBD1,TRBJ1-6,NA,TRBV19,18,TGTGCCAGTAGTGCGCGACAGGGCCGGAGCTCCTATAATTCACCCCTCCACTTT,CASSARQGRSSYNSPLHF
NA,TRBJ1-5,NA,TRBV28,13,TGTGCCAGCCGTGACACCATTCAGGAGCCCCAGCATTTT,CASRDTIQEPQHF
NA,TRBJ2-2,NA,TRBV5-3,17,TGTGCCAGAAGTCTCAACCTCAGGCACGCGAACACCGGGGAGCTGTTTTTT,CARSLNLRHANTGELFF
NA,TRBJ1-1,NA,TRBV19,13,TGTGCCAGTAGCCAAACGCAGGTAACTGAAGCTTTCTTT,CASSQTQVTEAFF
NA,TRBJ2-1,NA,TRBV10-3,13,TGTGCCATCAGTGAGTCGGGTCGGGGGGAGCAGTTCTTC,CAISESGRGEQFF
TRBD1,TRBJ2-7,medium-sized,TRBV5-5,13,TGTGCCAGCAGCTGGGACAGGGGGGACGAGCAGTACTTC,CASSWDRGDEQYF
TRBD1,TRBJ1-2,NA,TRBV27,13,TGTGCCAGCAGTTTTGACAGGGTCTATGGCTACACCTTC,CASSFDRVYGYTF
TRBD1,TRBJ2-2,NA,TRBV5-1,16,TGCGCCAGCAGCCCCGGGACAGGGGTGAACACCGGGGAGCTGTTTTTT,CASSPGTGVNTGELFF
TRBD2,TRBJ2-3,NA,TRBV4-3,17,TGCGCCAGCAGCTTTGGGACTAGCGGGGGGGAGGCAGATACGCAGTATTTT,CASSFGTSGGEADTQYF
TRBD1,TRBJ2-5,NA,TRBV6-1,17,TGTGCCAGCAGTGAGGGGACAGGGGGCGCGGAGGAGGAGACCCAGTACTTC,CASSEGTGGAEEETQYF
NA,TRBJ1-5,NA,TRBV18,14,TGTGCCAGCTCCCCACCCAGGGGATCCGGGCCCCAGCATTTT,CASSPPRGSGPQHF
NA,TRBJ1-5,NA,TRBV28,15,TGTGCCAGCAGTTTCGTTGTACAGCCAAATCAGCCCCAGCATTTT,CASSFVVQPNQPQHF
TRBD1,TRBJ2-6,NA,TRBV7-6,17,TGTGCCAGCAGCTCCACCCGGACAGGGACTGGGGCCAACGTCCTGACTTTC,CASSSTRTGTGANVLTF
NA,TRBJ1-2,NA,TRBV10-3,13,TGTGCCATCGGGGGGGAGGCAGATGGTGGCTACACCTTC,CAIGGEADGGYTF
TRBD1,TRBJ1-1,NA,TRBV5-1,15,TGCGCCAGCAGCCCCGGACAGGGGGCGCGGTTACAAGCTTTCTTT,CASSPGQGARLQAFF
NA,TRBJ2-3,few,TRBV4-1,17,TGCGCCAGCAGCCCCATGGGGGCACCAGCAAGCACAGATACGCAGTATTTT,CASSPMGAPASTDTQYF
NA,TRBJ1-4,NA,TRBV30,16,TGTGCCTGGAGCCCACCCCCGGCAGGGTTTGCGGAAAAACTGTTTTTT,CAWSPPPAGFAEKLFF
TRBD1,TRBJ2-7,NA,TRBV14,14,TGTGCCAGCAGCCCCCGGACAGGGGTTAGGGAGCAGTACTTC,CASSPRTGVREQYF
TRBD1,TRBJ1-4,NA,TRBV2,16,TGTGCCAGCAGGGGGGACAGGGGACGAACTAATGAAAAACTGTTTTTT,CASRGDRGRTNEKLFF
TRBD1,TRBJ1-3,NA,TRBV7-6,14,TGTGCCAGCAGCCCTGACAGGGCGGGAAACACCATATATTTT,CASSPDRAGNTIYF
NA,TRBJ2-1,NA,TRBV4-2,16,TGTGCCAGCAGCCAAGAGGGGGGAGACAGTCTTGATGAGCAGTTCTTC,CASSQEGGDSLDEQFF
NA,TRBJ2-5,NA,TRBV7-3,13,TGTGCCAGCAGCTGGGGGACTGAGGAGACCCAGTACTTC,CASSWGTEETQYF
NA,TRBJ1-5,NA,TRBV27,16,TGTGCCAGCAGTAAAATAGTGGGACTAGGTGGTCAGCCCCAGCATTTT,CASSKIVGLGGQPQHF
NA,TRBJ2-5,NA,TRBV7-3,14,TGTGCCAGCAGCTTTACAGGGTTAGGGGAGACCCAGTACTTC,CASSFTGLGETQYF
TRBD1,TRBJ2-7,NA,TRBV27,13,TGTGCCAGCAGTTTGAACAGGGGCTACGAGCAGTACTTC,CASSLNRGYEQYF
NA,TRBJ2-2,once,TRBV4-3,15,TGCGCCAGCAGCCCTAGCCGGGGTGAAGACGGGGAGCTGTTTTTT,CASSPSRGEDGELFF
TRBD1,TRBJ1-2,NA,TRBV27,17,TGTGCCAGCGCGTTTTTCTCCGGGACAGGGTCTAACTATGGCTACACCTTC,CASAFFSGTGSNYGYTF
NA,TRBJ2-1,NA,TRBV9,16,TGTGCCAGCAGCGCGGGGACATACGCTCGAGACAATGAGCAGTTCTTC,CASSAGTYARDNEQFF
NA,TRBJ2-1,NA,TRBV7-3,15,TGTGCCAGCAGCCCAGTAAGGAGCTCCTACAATGAGCAGTTCTTC,CASSPVRSSYNEQFF
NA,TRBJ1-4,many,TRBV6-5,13,TGTGCCGGTTTAAAGGAGGCTAATGAAAAACTGTTTTTT,CAGLKEANEKLFF
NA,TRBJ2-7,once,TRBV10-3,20,TGTGCCATCAGTGATTTCAGGAGGGGTTGGTCGGGTACCCCTGAGGACGAGCAGTACTTC,CAISDFRRGWSGTPEDEQYF
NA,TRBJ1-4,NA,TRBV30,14,TGTGCCTGGAGGCTGGGCGGGGGGAGTGAAAAACTGTTTTTT,CAWRLGGGSEKLFF
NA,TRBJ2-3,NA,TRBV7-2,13,TGTGCCAGCAGCGGAGGACTTACAGATACGCAGTATTTT,CASSGGLTDTQYF
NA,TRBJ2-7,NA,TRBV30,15,TGTGCCTGGAGCCCCCCGAGGAGCGGCTCCTACGAGCAGTATTTC,CAWSPPRSGSYEQYF
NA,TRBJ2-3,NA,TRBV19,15,TGTGCCAGTAGTATTGTCGGGGATCTGTGGGATACGCAGTATTTT,CASSIVGDLWDTQYF
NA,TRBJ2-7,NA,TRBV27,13,TGTGCCAGCAAATACATTGAGGATTACGAGCAGTACTTC,CASKYIEDYEQYF
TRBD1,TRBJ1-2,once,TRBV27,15,TGTGCCAGCAGTTTATTTTCAGGGGGCTTCGATGGCTACACCTTC,CASSLFSGGFDGYTF
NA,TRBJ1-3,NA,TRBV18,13,TGTGCCAGCTCAGCGGGTAGTGGAAACACCATATATTTT,CASSAGSGNTIYF
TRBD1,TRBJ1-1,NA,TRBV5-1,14,TGCGCCAGCAGCTTGGAACAGGGGAGCACTGAAGCTTTCTTT,CASSLEQGSTEAFF
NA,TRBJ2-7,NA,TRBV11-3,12,TGTGCCAGCAGCTTAACAGGGTACGAGCAGTACTTC,CASSLTGYEQYF
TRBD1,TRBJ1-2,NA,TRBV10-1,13,TGCGCCAGCAGTCCGGACAGGGGCTATGGCTACACCTTC,CASSPDRGYGYTF
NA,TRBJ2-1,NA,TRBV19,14,TGTGCCAGTCGAGGTCCCAGCTCCTACAATGAGCAGTTCTTC,CASRGPSSYNEQFF
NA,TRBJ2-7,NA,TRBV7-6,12,TGTGCCAGCAGCTTGGGGGGGCTCGAGCAGTACTTC,CASSLGGLEQYF
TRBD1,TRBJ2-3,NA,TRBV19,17,TGTGCCAGTAGGAAAGACATCGGACAGGGACGGGCAGATACGCAGTATTTT,CASRKDIGQGRADTQYF
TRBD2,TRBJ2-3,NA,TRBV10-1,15,TGCGCCAGCAGTGACCCTAGCGGGGGATCAGATACGCAGTATTTT,CASSDPSGGSDTQYF
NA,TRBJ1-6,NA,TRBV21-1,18,TGTGCCAGCAGCATTGCGGATCCGGGGTCAACAGGGGGTTCACCCCTCCACTTT,CASSIADPGSTGGSPLHF
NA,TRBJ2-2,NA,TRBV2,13,TGTGCCGGGGGGGGCTGGAACACCGGGGAGCTGTTTTTT,CAGGGWNTGELFF